One and the same sample provided the 30 T cell receptor beta chains below, sequenced in a study of a mutant IDH1 vaccine in newly diagnosed glioma (dated by TCRdb to 2020 to 2023). In light of the paper, this sample's time point label describes: week 47, end of study. Each vaccine dose was 300 ug of a 20-mer mutant IDH1 peptide in Montanide, given subcutaneously with topical imiquimod. Libraries were built with the immunoSEQ multiplex PCR assay. TCRdb mirrors the immuneACCESS table, restricted to in-frame sequences. Some clones are absent from its copies; in checked studies, under half trace to an unresolved V gene, and the reason for the others is unknown. This sample is represented by roughly 56,000 clones; roughly 72% of them were singletons. In total, the top ten clones hold around 4.7% of the sample. Antigens of these TCRs are unknown. The sequencing used PBMCs, collected from a glioma patient whose treatment included an IDH1 peptide vaccine. These receptors were taken from a woman in her thirties or forties with glioma. Some clones in this sample may be carry-over from other donors' samples.

The sample holds a few counts of this clone. The CDR3 DNA sequence: TGTGCCAGCACGGGGGGGCCCCTGAACACTGAAGCTTTCTTT. Its protein product is CASTGGPLNTEAFF. This chain uses TRBV9 with TRBJ1-1, with a tentative D call TRBD1 (6 bases). Trimming took 6 bases from V and 0 from J, leaving 12 bases between them. CDR3 length: 14 amino acids. CDR1 and CDR2 (germline): SGDLS, YYNGEE.

As to this clone: Germline is not matched at one junction end, which may reflect a read error. Other DNA sequences in the sample encode the same CDR3. The gene calls are TRBV5-1 and TRBJ2-5, with 7 bases identical to TRBD2. Germline CDR1 SGHRS, CDR2 YFSETQ. CDR3 size: 15 residues. Here the CDR3 reads CASSLFSGTQETQYF. In DNA form, the CDR3 reads TGCGCCAGCAGCTTGTTCAGCGGGACCCAAGAAACCCAGTACTTC.

The rearrangement joins TRBV30 to TRBJ1-6; 7 bases match TRBD1. The CDR3 sequence is 16 residues long. Germline values: CDR1 GTSNPN, CDR2 SVGIG (reference sequence). Trimming took 0 bases from V and 4 from J; bases not matched to a gene: 6. The CDR3 DNA reads TGTGCCTGGAGTGTTAGGAACAGGGGATATAATTCACCCCTCCACTTT. This encodes CAWSVRNRGYNSPLHF.

The gene calls are TRBV9 and TRBJ2-4; TRBD2 might be the D (5 bases). The CDR3 has 13 amino acids. The germline V gene has CDR1 SGDLS and CDR2 YYNGEE. With 3 bases removed from V and 8 bases from J, the gap between germline ends came to 12 bases. The CDR3 DNA follows: TGTGCCAGCAGCGATAGACGGGGTGACATTCAGTACTTC. Translation: CASSDRRGDIQYF.

This clone was found once. The chain has TRBV5-8 and TRBJ2-7; 14 bases align to TRBD2. The junction had 9 bases not matched to a gene; V was cut back by 4 bases and J by 0 bases. The CDR3 extends over 18 amino acids. CDR1 is SGHTS and CDR2 is YDEGEE in the germline V gene. The CDR3 sequence is CASSGFGTSGGSSYEQYF. The CDR3 DNA reads as TGTGCCAGCAGCGGTTTCGGGACTAGCGGGGGAAGCTCCTACGAGCAGTACTTC.

V is TRBV27 and J is TRBJ2-7; 9 nucleotides agree with TRBD1. The J segment lost 5 bases and the V segment lost 6 bases, leaving 8 bases of the junction unmatched. CDR3 length equals 14 residues. CDR1 and CDR2 (germline): MNHEY, SMNVEV (reference sequence). For the CDR3, the DNA is TGTGCCAGCAGGGGGACAGGGCCCGTCCACGAGCAGTACTTC. Encoded protein: CASRGTGPVHEQYF.

This clone was detected a few times. V gene TRBV30 combines with J gene TRBJ2-1, with D tentatively TRBD2 (5 bases). V was clipped by 0 bases and J by 12 bases, with 18 bases between them. This CDR3 comprises 14 residues. The germline V gene encodes CDR1 GTSNPN and CDR2 SVGIG (reference sequence). The CDR3 bases are TGTGCCTGGAGTGTAGGGCTAGCTACACATGGGCAGTTCTTC. Translated: CAWSVGLATHGQFF.

The J gene is TRBJ1-5, the V gene TRBV7-9; D unresolved. With 10 bases removed from V and 5 bases from J, the gap between germline ends came to 6 bases. The CDR3 contains 10 residues. Germline CDR1 reads SEHNR; CDR2 reads FQNEAQ (reference sequence). Here the CDR3 DNA reads TGTGCCATCGGGGATCAGCCCCAGCATTTT. It translates to CAIGDQPQHF.

There are a few counts of this clone. V is TRBV6-1 and J is TRBJ1-1; D might be TRBD1 (5 bases). Germline lookup yields CDR1 MNHNS and CDR2 SASEGT. V was shortened by 7 bases and J by 4 bases, with 13 bases between the two germline ends. The length of the CDR3 is 13 residues. DNA for the CDR3: TGTGCCAGCATTGCAGGGATTCTCACTGAAGCTTTCTTT. It encodes CASIAGILTEAFF.

The CDR3 spells CASRYIGNTEAFF. The DNA of the CDR3 is TGTGCCAGCAGATACATAGGGAACACTGAAGCTTTCTTT. The chain combines TRBV2 with TRBJ1-1; no definite D call. CDR1 and CDR2 from the germline V gene are SNHLY and FYNNEI. This CDR3 spans 13 amino acids. The V and J ends lost 6 bases and 1 base respectively, with 9 bases between them.

The chain carries TRBV27 and TRBJ1-5; 7 bases match TRBD1. Looked up from germline, CDR1 is MNHEY and CDR2 is SMNVEV (reference sequence). The CDR3 runs to 15 residues. The V segment lost 5 bases and the J segment 2 bases; nucleotides outside the gene matches: 6. CDR3: CASSEGAPGNQPQHF. CDR3 coding DNA: TGTGCCAGCAGTGAGGGGGCGCCGGGCAATCAGCCCCAGCATTTT.

The chain couples TRBV7-2 to TRBJ1-1, with a weak D call TRBD1 (6 bases). The V gene's germline CDR1 is SGHTA and CDR2 FQGNSA. V lost 0 bases, J lost 4 bases, and 12 bases lay in between. The CDR3 length is 15 residues. Here the CDR3 DNA reads TGTGCCAGCAGCTTAGCGCTGGGGGGGGCCACTGAAGCTTTCTTT. Its protein product is CASSLALGGATEAFF.

This chain joins TRBV2 and TRBJ2-5, with D tentatively TRBD2 (5 bases). The J call is doubtful: the DNA matches TRBJ2-7 better. Germline assignment: CDR1 SNHLY and CDR2 FYNNEI. CDR3 size: 15 residues. CDR3 protein: CASSEIRGGGYEQYF. The CDR3 DNA is TGTGCCAGCAGCGAGATCCGGGGTGGAGGCTACGAGCAGTACTTC.

This clone has only one observation. This rearrangement joins TRBV6-6 to TRBJ1-6; weak D call: TRBD1 (5 bases). The CDR3 has 15 amino acids. V lost 10 bases and J 4 bases, leaving 17 bases between the germline ends. CDR1 is MNHNY and CDR2 is SVGAGI in the germline V gene (reference sequence). CDR3 bases: TGTGCCACCTCGGGGGGGGGACTATATAATTCACCCCTCCACTTT. This codes for CATSGGGLYNSPLHF.

This chain connects TRBV30 to TRBJ1-1, with 7 bases matching TRBD1. Germline CDR1 and CDR2: GTSNPN and SVGIG (reference sequence). J was trimmed by 0 bases and V by 3 bases; bases with no gene match: 4. CDR3 size: 14 residues. CDR3 sequence: CAWRETGMNTEAFF. CDR3 sequence (DNA): TGTGCCTGGAGGGAGACAGGGATGAACACTGAAGCTTTCTTT.

About this clone: At one boundary the junction diverges from the germline segment, which might be a read error. The chain links TRBV18 to TRBJ1-3; 9 bases match TRBD1. This CDR3 has 14 residues. Germline V CDR1 and CDR2: KGHSH, LQKENI. The CDR3 nucleotides read TGTGCCAGCTCACCGTTACCGGGACAGGGCCCTTCACACTTT. It codes for CASSPLPGQGPSHF.

The V call is TRBV11-3, the J call TRBJ2-1; TRBD2 aligns across 14 bases. The CDR3 runs 19 residues. V dropped 5 bases and J dropped 9; count of bases not matched to a gene: 18. From germline, CDR1 is SGHNT and CDR2 YENEEA. This chain's CDR3 is CASSARGLAGGPDFSEQFF. Here the CDR3 DNA reads TGTGCCAGCAGCGCCCGCGGACTAGCGGGGGGACCAGACTTTAGTGAGCAGTTCTTC.

This clone turned up a few times. This chain uses TRBV7-9 with TRBJ1-5; 9 positions match TRBD1. Trimming took 5 bases from V and 2 from J; bases not matched to a gene: 4. The CDR3 loop spans 15 amino acids. CDR1 and CDR2 (germline): SEHNR, FQNEAQ (reference sequence). CDR3 nucleotide sequence: TGTGCCAGCAGCCGGACAGGGGCGGGCAATCAGCCCCAGCATTTT. Translating gives CASSRTGAGNQPQHF.

The chain has TRBV9 and TRBJ1-5, with D perhaps TRBD1 (6 bases). This CDR3 contains 16 residues. Germline assignment: CDR1 SGDLS and CDR2 YYNGEE. Deletions cut 0 bases from V and 3 bases from J, with 13 bases between. Here the CDR3 reads CASSVGRGGDNQPQHF. For the CDR3, the DNA is TGTGCCAGCAGCGTAGGGAGGGGGGGAGACAATCAGCCCCAGCATTTT.

The rearrangement links TRBV12-5 to TRBJ2-3; D unclear. Trimming took off 7 bases at V and 2 bases at J, with 10 bases between the two ends. CDR3 length: 13 residues. The germline CDR1 and CDR2 sequences are LGHNT and FRNRAP. The CDR3: CASVGRNTDTQYF. The CDR3 nucleotides are TGTGCTAGTGTGGGCAGGAACACAGATACGCAGTATTTT. The full variable domain, rest sourced from reference TRBV12-5 and TRBJ2-3, is DARVTQTPRHKVTEMGQEVTMRCQPILGHNTVFWYRQTMMQGLELLAYFRNRAPLDDSGMPKDRFSAEMPDATLATLKIQPSEPRDSAVYFCASVGRNTDTQYFGPGTRLTVL.

This clone was recorded once. The chain combines TRBV11-3 with TRBJ2-1, with TRBD2 matching 10 bases. The CDR3 is made up of 18 amino acids. CDR1 SGHNT and CDR2 YENEEA come from the germline V gene. The V gene end was trimmed by 5 bases and the J gene end by 10 bases; junction bases not matched to a gene: 20. The CDR3 loop reads CASSARVLAGGTSKEQFF. In DNA, the CDR3 is TGTGCCAGCAGCGCTAGGGTCTTAGCGGGGGGTACGTCCAAAGAGCAGTTCTTC.

The J gene is TRBJ2-3, the V gene TRBV4-1, with unresolved D. Germline V lookup: CDR1 MGHRA, CDR2 YSYEKL. V shed 0 bases and J shed 4 bases, with 11 bases lying between them. CDR3 size: 15 residues. CDR3 DNA sequence: TGCGCCAGCAGCCAAGACCCCATTGAGGCAGATACGCAGTATTTT. Its protein product is CASSQDPIEADTQYF.

V is TRBV5-6 and J is TRBJ1-3; TRBD1 might be the D (5 bases). The CDR3 is 15 amino acids. V was trimmed by 4 bases and J by 2 bases, leaving 13 bases between them. CDR1 is SGHDT, CDR2 YYEEEE, per germline. CDR3 sequence: CASSPAGPAGNTIYF. As DNA, the CDR3 is TGTGCCAGCAGCCCCGCAGGGCCGGCTGGAAACACCATATATTTT.

This chain links TRBV14 with TRBJ2-7; 10 bases are shared with TRBD2. The ends lost 3 bases at V and 5 bases at J; junction bases unmatched: 7. The CDR3 is 15 amino acids. CDR1 is SGHDN and CDR2 is FVKESK in the germline V gene. CDR3 residues: CASSHPGTSDHEQYF. The CDR3 DNA sequence: TGTGCCAGCAGCCACCCCGGGACTAGCGACCACGAGCAGTACTTC.

The chain employs TRBV30 and TRBJ2-5, with D unclear. Germline V CDR1 and CDR2: GTSNPN, SVGIG (reference sequence). The ends were cut back, 0 bases at V and 5 bases at J, with 19 bases in the middle. The CDR3 contains 16 residues. CDR3 in DNA: TGTGCCTGGAGTGTGAGTATTGGGCCGGCGTGGGAGACCCAGTACTTC. This encodes CAWSVSIGPAWETQYF.

The rearrangement links TRBV11-2 to TRBJ2-3, with no clear D. The V gene's germline CDR1 is SGHAT and CDR2 FQNNGV. The length of the CDR3 is 15 residues. Trimming cost V 5 bases and J 2 bases, with 14 bases left between them. The CDR3 sequence is CASSPIVPSTDTQYF. DNA for the CDR3: TGTGCCAGCAGCCCGATTGTACCATCCACAGATACGCAGTATTTT.

As for this clone: The junction does not match germline at one end; this may be a read error. The CDR3 reads CASSQQLRGETYQAQHF. The CDR3 nucleotides are TGCGCCAGCAGTCAACAACTCCGCGGGGAAACCTATCAGGCCCAGCATTTT. The chain is built from TRBV23-1 and TRBJ1-5; D is uncertain. TRBV23-1 is labeled an ORF, and its function is uncertain. This CDR3 has 17 amino acids.

This clone was observed a handful of times. The rearrangement uses TRBV4-2 and TRBJ1-5; no clear D. CDR1 is LGHNA and CDR2 is YNFKEQ in the germline V gene. V lost 0 bases and J 1 base, leaving 16 bases between the germline ends. The CDR3 loop spans 18 amino acids. The chain's CDR3 is CASSQDGGGRGSNQPQHF. In nucleotides, the CDR3 is TGTGCCAGCAGCCAAGATGGTGGCGGCCGAGGGAGCAATCAGCCCCAGCATTTT.

The chain joins TRBV6-5 to TRBJ1-6, with TRBD1 matching 10 bases. The V gene end was trimmed by 10 bases and the J gene end by 6 bases; junction bases not matched to a gene: 3. CDR1 and CDR2 from the germline V gene are MNHEY and SVGAGI. CDR3 length: 13 amino acids. CDR3 in DNA: TGTGCCACTGGGGACAGGGGTAATTCACCCCTCCACTTT. It translates to CATGDRGNSPLHF.

The gene calls are TRBV4-1 and TRBJ2-3; 9 bases fit TRBD1. This CDR3 is 16 amino acids long. J gave up 0 bases and V 2 bases, and 3 bases lay outside the gene matches. Germline-derived CDR1 and CDR2 are MGHRA and YSYEKL. CDR3: CASSQLTGGSTDTQYF. The CDR3, as DNA: TGCGCCAGCAGCCAATTGACAGGGGGGAGCACAGATACGCAGTATTTT.